This TCR beta chain was sequenced in a study of blood T cell repertoires in COVID-19. The repertoire was sequenced with immunoSEQ multiplex PCR; TCRdb's copy has only in-frame clones and lacks some. The top ten hold around 1.2% of the sample, which has around 63,000 clones, 85% to 90% seen once. Trimming cost V 4 bases and J 3 bases, with 12 bases left between them. Germline V CDR1 and CDR2: SGDLS, YYNGEE. The CDR3 covers 14 residues. The sequence was obtained from a woman in her sixties with acute or convalescent COVID-19. The V gene is TRBV9, the J gene TRBJ2-3; D call uncertain. The source material was peripheral blood. CDR3 sequence reads: CASSHSSPTDTQYF. The CDR3, as DNA: TGTGCCAGCAGCCACTCTTCACCAACAGATACGCAGTATTTT.